These 14 T cell receptor beta chains originate from one sample sequenced in a study of T cells after posttransplantation cyclophosphamide. Using immunoSEQ multiplex PCR, the repertoire was profiled, and TCRdb retains in-frame clones only, with some absent. The sample lists some 30,000 clones, 90% to 95% occurring once. The naive gate required viable CD3+CD4+ or CD3+CD8+ cells with CCR7+CD45RA+CD45RO-CD95-CD27+CD28+ phenotype. The specimen sequenced was naive CD4+ T cells sorted from blood. These receptors all stem from a man aged 30 to 45 in good health and a related stem cell transplant donor.

This chain uses TRBV9 with TRBJ2-5; TRBD1 might be the D (6 bases). This CDR3 has 14 residues. Germline V gene sequence: CDR1 SGDLS, CDR2 YYNGEE. V was clipped by 6 bases and J by 4 bases, with 16 bases between them. The CDR3, as DNA: TGTGCCAGCAACCCAGGCAGGGGCGGAGAGACCCAGTACTTC. Its translation: CASNPGRGGETQYF.

This chain joins TRBV4-2 and TRBJ1-2, with TRBD1 as a possible D gene (6 bases). The germline V gene has CDR1 LGHNA and CDR2 YNFKEQ. The CDR3 loop spans 14 amino acids. Trimming shortened V by 3 bases and J by 6 bases, and 14 bases separated the two germline ends. The CDR3 is CASSQVQGTDGYTF. The DNA of the CDR3 is TGTGCCAGCAGCCAGGTACAGGGTACCGATGGCTACACCTTC.

This clone was observed a few times. The gene calls are TRBV5-1 and TRBJ1-1; D perhaps matches TRBD1 (6 bases). Germline lookup yields CDR1 SGHRS and CDR2 YFSETQ. The CDR3 is made up of 12 amino acids. With 4 bases removed from V and 4 bases from J, the gap between germline ends came to 8 bases. Here the CDR3 DNA reads TGCGCCAGCAGCCAGGGGAGCACTGAAGCTTTCTTT. Protein: CASSQGSTEAFF. The full variable domain, completed using reference TRBV5-1 and TRBJ1-1, is KAGVTQTPRYLIKTRGQQVTLSCSPISGHRSVSWYQQTPGQGLQFLFEYFSETQRNKGNFPGRFSGRQFSNSRSEMNVSTLELGDSALYLCASSQGSTEAFFGQGTRLTVV.

The chain carries TRBV15 and TRBJ1-5; D gene uncertain. Trimming removed 5 bases from V and 2 bases from J, with 16 bases in between. In germline, CDR1 is LNHNV, CDR2 YYDKDF (reference sequence). The CDR3 is 16 residues long. CDR3 bases: TGTGCCACCAGCCGACGCGGCCCTTGGGGCAATCAGCCCCAGCATTTT. Amino acids: CATSRRGPWGNQPQHF. The full variable domain, in which reference TRBV15 and TRBJ1-5 provide the parts outside the CDR3, is DAMVIQNPRYQVTQFGKPVTLSCSQTLNHNVMYWYQQKSSQAPKLLFHYYDKDFNNEADTPDNFQSRRPNTSFCFLDIRSPGLGDTAMYLCATSRRGPWGNQPQHFGDGTRLSIL.

The chain carries TRBV19 and TRBJ2-1; 10 bases agree with TRBD1. V gave up 3 bases and J gave up 7 bases; unmatched junction bases: 9. Germline lookup yields CDR1 LNHDA and CDR2 SQIVND (reference sequence). The CDR3 consists of 16 residues. The DNA of the CDR3 is TGTGCCAGTAGTATCGTAGGGACAGGGGTAAGGAATGAGCAGTTCTTC. It specifies CASSIVGTGVRNEQFF. The full variable domain, completed using reference TRBV19 and TRBJ2-1, is DGGITQSPKYLFRKEGQNVTLSCEQNLNHDAMYWYRQDPGQGLRLIYYSQIVNDFQKGDIAEGYSVSREKKESFPLTVTSAQKNPTAFYLCASSIVGTGVRNEQFFGPGTRLTVL.

The J gene is TRBJ2-2, the V gene TRBV5-4; 9 bases match TRBD1. The CDR3 consists of 15 residues. Germline values: CDR1 SGHNT, CDR2 YYREEE (reference sequence). V was clipped by 2 bases and J by 4 bases; unmatched bases: 3. DNA for the CDR3: TGTGCCAGCAGCTTCGGACAGGGGACCACCGGGGAGCTGTTTTTT. Encoded protein: CASSFGQGTTGELFF.

The chain links TRBV7-2 to TRBJ1-5; 8 nucleotides line up with TRBD1. Germline V gene lookup returns CDR1 SGHTA and CDR2 FQGNSA. J gave up 7 bases and V 3 bases, and 5 bases lay outside the gene matches. The CDR3 has 14 amino acids. CDR3 nucleotide sequence: TGTGCCAGCAGCTTCCCAGGGGGCGGGCAGCCCCAGCATTTT. Translation: CASSFPGGGQPQHF. The full variable domain, in which reference TRBV7-2 and TRBJ1-5 provide the parts outside the CDR3, is GAGVSQSPSNKVTEKGKDVELRCDPISGHTALYWYRQSLGQGLEFLIYFQGNSAPDKSGLPSDRFSAERTGGSVSTLTIQRTQQEDSAVYLCASSFPGGGQPQHFGDGTRLSIL.

V gene TRBV7-2 combines with J gene TRBJ2-5; D is possibly TRBD2 (7 bases). This CDR3 is built from 16 residues. Looked up from germline, CDR1 is SGHTA and CDR2 is FQGNSA. Trimming cost V 8 bases and J 5 bases, with 24 bases left between them. The CDR3 sequence is CASLRDPGGGGETQYF. The CDR3 DNA follows: TGTGCCAGCCTCCGAGACCCGGGGGGCGGGGGTGAGACCCAGTACTTC.

The V and J genes are TRBV4-1 and TRBJ2-3; D unresolved. Germline V gives CDR1 MGHRA, CDR2 YSYEKL. This CDR3 contains 16 residues. Trimming cost V 0 bases and J 2 bases, with 12 bases left between them. CDR3 nucleotide sequence: TGCGCCAGCAGCCAAGAGGCCCAGGCCAACACAGATACGCAGTATTTT. It encodes CASSQEAQANTDTQYF.

The rearrangement links TRBV2 to TRBJ1-4; D perhaps matches TRBD1 (6 bases). CDR3 length: 16 amino acids. Per germline, CDR1 SNHLY and CDR2 FYNNEI. V was clipped by 7 bases and J by 7 bases, with 22 bases between them. The CDR3 reads CASMGGARDGTEKLFF. In DNA, the CDR3 is TGTGCCAGCATGGGGGGGGCCCGGGACGGGACTGAAAAACTGTTTTTT.

The table lists this clone with a count of one. The chain combines TRBV6-5 with TRBJ2-4, with TRBD1 as a possible D gene (5 bases). The CDR3 runs to 15 residues. The V end was cut by 6 bases, the J end by 0 bases, with 12 bases between. The germline CDR1 and CDR2 sequences are MNHEY and SVGAGI. The CDR3 spells CASSQGDIAKNIQYF. The CDR3 DNA follows: TGTGCCAGCAGCCAAGGGGATATAGCCAAAAACATTCAGTACTTC.

The chain has TRBV9 and TRBJ2-2, with TRBD2 matching 10 bases. The CDR3 length is 18 residues. V trimming: 0 bases; J trimming: 2 bases; junction bases outside the gene matches: 7. Germline CDR1 reads SGDLS; CDR2 reads YYNGEE. The CDR3 loop is CASSVAGSGGYNTGELFF. The CDR3 bases are TGTGCCAGCAGCGTAGCAGGTAGCGGGGGGTATAACACCGGGGAGCTGTTTTTT.

This chain connects TRBV7-2 to TRBJ2-3; 9 nucleotides align to TRBD2. CDR3 length: 16 residues. J was trimmed by 5 bases and V by 2 bases; bases with no gene match: 8. The germline CDR1 and CDR2 sequences are SGHTA and FQGNSA. In DNA form, the CDR3 reads TGTGCCAGCAGCTTACAGGGCGGGGGGGTGGTAGATACGCAGTATTTT. Translation gives CASSLQGGGVVDTQYF. Looking up the rest from reference TRBV7-2 and TRBJ2-3 gives the full variable domain: GAGVSQSPSNKVTEKGKDVELRCDPISGHTALYWYRQSLGQGLEFLIYFQGNSAPDKSGLPSDRFSAERTGGSVSTLTIQRTQQEDSAVYLCASSLQGGGVVDTQYFGPGTRLTVL.

The chain links TRBV5-1 to TRBJ2-1; TRBD1 aligns across 10 bases. This CDR3 has 15 amino acids. Looked up from germline, CDR1 is SGHRS and CDR2 is YFSETQ. V lost 4 bases, J lost 2 bases, and 3 bases stayed unmatched. CDR3 amino acids: CASSAGTGAYNEQFF. The CDR3 DNA reads as TGCGCCAGCAGCGCTGGGACAGGGGCCTACAATGAGCAGTTCTTC. Complete variable domain (other parts from reference TRBV5-1 and TRBJ2-1): KAGVTQTPRYLIKTRGQQVTLSCSPISGHRSVSWYQQTPGQGLQFLFEYFSETQRNKGNFPGRFSGRQFSNSRSEMNVSTLELGDSALYLCASSAGTGAYNEQFFGPGTRLTVL.